This paragraph covers one T cell receptor (beta chain) sequence. The data derive from a study of blood T cell repertoires in COVID-19. TCRdb's copy holds only in-frame clones and misses some; the assay was immunoSEQ multiplex PCR. Among about 190,000 clones listed, under 80% were seen once. Sequences were obtained from PBMCs or T cells enriched from blood (not recorded which). The clonotype originates from a woman aged 50 to 60 with acute COVID-19.

The CDR3 reads CASNRYRDSHSNQPQHF. CDR3 in DNA: TGTGCCAGCAATAGGTACCGGGACAGTCATAGCAATCAGCCCCAGCATTTT. The rearrangement uses TRBV9 and TRBJ1-5; 7 bases are shared with TRBD1. The CDR3 extends over 17 amino acids. Germline V gene lookup returns CDR1 SGDLS and CDR2 YYNGEE. V lost 6 bases, J lost 0 bases, and 12 bases stayed unmatched.